A selection of T cell receptor beta chains follows, all from one sample in a study of CXCR3-negative and CXCR3-positive naive CD8 T cells. TCRdb re-analyzed the 5' RACE reads; it lists each CDR3 protein once, without DNA. The sample holds around 60,000 distinct CDR3 sequences. Sequences were obtained from naive CXCR3+ CD8+ T cells from blood. Receptor source: a human donor in good health. Some clones in this sample may be carry-over from other donors' samples. CDR3s include the opening cysteine and the closing phenylalanine or tryptophan. The listing skips clone size in some rows; elsewhere it reads once, few, many or a size class.

V gene,clone size,J gene,CDR3 protein
TRBV27,.,TRBJ2-5,CASSLSPLQLQETQYF
TRBV7-9,.,TRBJ2-5,CASSPREDRAKGQETQYF
TRBV27,.,TRBJ2-5,CATETLETQYF
TRBV28,.,TRBJ1-5,CASSPPRPTSNQPQHF
TRBV7-6,.,TRBJ1-1,CASSPGQGFTEAFF
TRBV15,.,TRBJ2-2,CATSRDPAGGWTGELFF
TRBV5-1,.,TRBJ2-2,CASSLVDHGTGELFF
TRBV12-3/TRBV12-4,.,TRBJ1-2,CASSFRDGNYGYTF
TRBV12-3/TRBV12-4,.,TRBJ2-7,CASSPRGSPYEQYF
TRBV12-3/TRBV12-4,.,TRBJ1-1,CASSPRGSGVGTEAFF
TRBV12-3/TRBV12-4,.,TRBJ2-1,CAGSPPGTSSYNEQFF
TRBV7-9,.,TRBJ2-7,CASSFPKEGSYEQYF
TRBV28,.,TRBJ1-4,CASSFNRLNEKLFF
TRBV21-1,.,TRBJ2-2,CATGKGNTGELFF
TRBV7-9,.,TRBJ2-7,CASSLVTSTYEQYF
TRBV19,.,TRBJ2-1,CASSRTLSSYNEQFF
TRBV6-5,.,TRBJ2-1,CASSYFGDGGNEQFF
TRBV28,.,TRBJ1-1,CASSFFPLENTEAFF
TRBV4-2,.,TRBJ2-7,CASSQGTGGAYVQYF
TRBV4-3,medium-sized,TRBJ1-6,CASSQAGTANSPLHF
TRBV21-1,.,TRBJ1-2,CASSPQGRDGYTF
TRBV20-1,.,TRBJ1-1,CSAKVPENTEAFF
TRBV7-9,.,TRBJ1-1,CASSLTPGTANTEAFF
TRBV15,.,TRBJ2-1,CATSLVSYNEQFF
TRBV14,.,TRBJ2-7,CASSETYEQYF
TRBV29-1,.,TRBJ2-1,CSVEGLAGFVLDNEQFF
TRBV29-1,.,TRBJ2-7,CSVVGQGFHEQYF
TRBV6-5,.,TRBJ1-6,CASSLDSSNSPLHF
TRBV19,.,TRBJ2-7,CASNRQGGPYEQYF
TRBV29-1,.,TRBJ2-3,CSVEDWVSTDTQYF
TRBV12-3/TRBV12-4,.,TRBJ2-2,CASSFTGELFF
TRBV29-1,.,TRBJ2-1,CSVEANPLGNEQFF
TRBV23-1,.,TRBJ2-5,CASSQGVLPQETQYF
TRBV28,.,TRBJ2-5,CASSLAGGLQETQYF
TRBV12-3/TRBV12-4,.,TRBJ2-1,CASSSQGDEQFF
TRBV28,.,TRBJ2-7,CASSLESRKVLTYEQYF
TRBV20-1,.,TRBJ1-1,CSAGGAPTDTEAFF
TRBV7-3,.,TRBJ2-3,CASSLGAGGTDTQYF
TRBV10-2,.,TRBJ2-7,CASTPDFTYEQYF
TRBV5-1,.,TRBJ1-1,CASSGHSPEAFF
TRBV14,.,TRBJ2-5,CASSPPPVMGETQYF
TRBV2,.,TRBJ2-1,CASSVTRDSEERYEQFF
TRBV7-9,.,TRBJ2-1,CASIPSGGPYNEQFF
TRBV29-1,.,TRBJ2-3,CSVERGAPDTQYF
TRBV21-1,.,TRBJ1-5,CASSRKKGGRYSNQPQHF
TRBV6-5,.,TRBJ2-7,CASSYTGNYEQYF
TRBV14,.,TRBJ1-4,CASSQDGQARHEKLFF
TRBV7-9,.,TRBJ2-2,CASRRAFGELFF
TRBV5-1,.,TRBJ2-7,CASSLERQGDEQYF
TRBV13,.,TRBJ2-3,CASTLETASTDTQYF
TRBV11-2,.,TRBJ2-3,CASSLPSVSPTDTQYF
TRBV12-3/TRBV12-4,.,TRBJ2-7,CASSLAGQGYEQYF
TRBV4-3,.,TRBJ1-1,CASSQDLAGDLWPEAFF
TRBV12-3/TRBV12-4,.,TRBJ1-2,CASNRQGANYGYTF
TRBV5-1,.,TRBJ2-7,CASSFSTGAYEQYF
TRBV6-2/TRBV6-3,.,TRBJ2-7,CASSQTLGTGTAYEQYF
TRBV7-6,.,TRBJ1-1,CASSGGTEAFF
TRBV24-1,.,TRBJ2-2,CATSDFAEGAHTGELFF
TRBV18,.,TRBJ2-7,CASGSVASEQYF